The rows below give T cell receptor beta chains drawn from one sample of a study of identical twins. MiXCR, run by TCRdb on the 5' RACE reads, gives a single entry per CDR3 protein. The table has 500,000 to 650,000 distinct CDR3 sequences, around 7.5% seen once. The sample was also reused in another study, on yellow fever vaccine responses in identical twins.

Material for sequencing was PBMCs. The receptors come from a woman aged 18-35 years in good health. Both conserved end residues are part of each CDR3. D genes are given only for firm matches. Only part of the rows carry a size: once, few, many, or a class if the clone is expanded.

D	size	V	J	CDR3	DNA
TRBD2	few	TRBV5-1	TRBJ2-5	CASSLRLADLQETQYF	TGCGCCAGCAGCTTGCGGCTAGCGGACCTCCAAGAGACCCAGTACTTC
TRBD2	few	TRBV14	TRBJ2-2	CASSRKPGLAGASGELFF	TGTGCCAGCAGCCGCAAACCTGGACTAGCGGGGGCTTCGGGGGAGCTGTTTTTT
TRBD2	NA	TRBV6-5	TRBJ2-1	CASSYTSLAGEMGQFF	TGTGCCAGCAGTTATACGTCATTAGCGGGAGAGATGGGGCAGTTCTTC
NA	many	TRBV12-3/TRBV12-4	TRBJ1-5	CASSLWGAEQPQHF	TGTGCCAGCAGTTTATGGGGGGCAGAGCAGCCCCAGCATTTT
TRBD2	NA	TRBV5-6	TRBJ2-7	CASSLGTSADSYEQYF	TGTGCCAGCAGCTTGGGGACTAGCGCAGACTCCTACGAGCAGTACTTC
TRBD1	few	TRBV19	TRBJ2-2	CASIPGQGNTGELFF	TGTGCCAGTATTCCGGGACAGGGGAACACCGGGGAGCTGTTTTTT
TRBD2	many	TRBV4-2	TRBJ2-2	CASRGLAGIAGELFF	TGTGCCAGCAGGGGACTAGCGGGGATCGCCGGGGAGCTGTTTTTT
NA	few	TRBV14	TRBJ1-1	CASSQVWQIGTEAFF	TGTGCCAGCAGCCAAGTGTGGCAGATTGGGACTGAAGCTTTCTTT
TRBD1	few	TRBV5-5	TRBJ1-5	CASSLAIRGGNQPQHF	TGTGCCAGCAGCTTGGCCATCAGGGGGGGGAATCAGCCCCAGCATTTT
NA	many	TRBV24-1	TRBJ2-1	CATSDLGPNEQFF	TGTGCCACCAGTGATTTGGGCCCCAATGAGCAGTTCTTC